This TCR beta chain originates from a study of radiotherapy plus CTLA-4 blockade in lung cancer. Whole-study results and caveats: After treatment with radiotherapy plus ipilimumab, TCR clones that came from the tumor expanded in blood. Response was reportedly best predicted by early blood T cell clone dynamics, with interferon-beta.

To note about this clone: Its target is unknown.

Receiving focal radiation plus CTLA-4 blockade with ipilimumab were patients who had chemo-refractory metastatic non-small-cell lung cancer. The data were produced by immunoSEQ multiplex PCR, yet TCRdb's version contains in-frame clones alone and is incomplete. Counted here are approximately 85,000 clones, around 83% occurring once; the ten biggest clones make up more than 14%. This TCR derives from a human donor with non-small cell lung cancer that progressed on radiotherapy plus ipilimumab. The input for sequencing was peripheral blood, taken from a patient treated with radiotherapy plus ipilimumab.

CDR3 region: CASIRTGLNTEAFF. The CDR3 bases are TGTGCCAGCATCAGGACAGGCCTCAACACTGAAGCTTTCTTT. V usage is TRBV6-1 and J usage is TRBJ1-1, with 7 nucleotides matching TRBD1. This CDR3 is built from 14 residues. V lost 7 bases, J lost 2 bases, and 7 bases stayed unmatched. Looked up from germline, CDR1 is MNHNS and CDR2 is SASEGT.